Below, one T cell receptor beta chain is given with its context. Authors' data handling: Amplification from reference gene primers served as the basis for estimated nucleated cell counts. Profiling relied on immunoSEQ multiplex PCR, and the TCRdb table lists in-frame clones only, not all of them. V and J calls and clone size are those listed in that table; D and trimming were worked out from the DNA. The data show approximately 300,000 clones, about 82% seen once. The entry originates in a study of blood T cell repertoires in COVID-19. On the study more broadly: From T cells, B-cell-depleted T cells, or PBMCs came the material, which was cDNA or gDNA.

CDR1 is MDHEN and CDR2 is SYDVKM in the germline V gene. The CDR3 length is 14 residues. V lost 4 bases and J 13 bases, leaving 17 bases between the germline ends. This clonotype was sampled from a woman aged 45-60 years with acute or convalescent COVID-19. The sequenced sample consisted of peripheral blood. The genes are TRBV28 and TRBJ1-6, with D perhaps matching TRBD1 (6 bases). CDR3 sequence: CASSSAGDPGPLHF. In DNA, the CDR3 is TGTGCCAGCAGTTCTGCAGGGGACCCCGGGCCCCTCCACTTT. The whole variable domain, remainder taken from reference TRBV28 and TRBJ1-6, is DVKVTQSSRYLVKRTGEKVFLECVQDMDHENMFWYRQDPGLGLRLIYFSYDVKMKEKGDIPEGYSVSREKKERFSLILESASTNQTSMYLCASSSAGDPGPLHFGNGTRLTVT.